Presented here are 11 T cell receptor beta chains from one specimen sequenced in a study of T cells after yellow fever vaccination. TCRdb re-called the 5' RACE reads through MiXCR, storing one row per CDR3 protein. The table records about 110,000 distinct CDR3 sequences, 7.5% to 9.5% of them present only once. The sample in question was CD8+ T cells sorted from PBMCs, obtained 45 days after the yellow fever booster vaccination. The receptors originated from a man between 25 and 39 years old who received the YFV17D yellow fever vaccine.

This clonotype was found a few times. The DNA of the CDR3 is TGTGCCAGCAGCTTCCAGCGCGGACGCCATAGAGAAGCTTTCTTT. It translates to CASSFQRGRHREAFF. The V call is TRBV11-2, the J call TRBJ1-1, with D unresolved. Germline CDR1 reads SGHAT; CDR2 reads FQNNGV. V was cut by 3 bases and J by 8 bases, with 19 bases left in between. This CDR3 is 15 amino acids long. Filled out from reference TRBV11-2 and TRBJ1-1, the complete variable domain reads EAGVAQSPRYKIIEKRQSVAFWCNPISGHATLYWYQQILGQGPKLLIQFQNNGVVDDSQLPKDRFSAERLKGVDSTLKIQPAKLEDSAVYLCASSFQRGRHREAFFGQGTRLTVV.

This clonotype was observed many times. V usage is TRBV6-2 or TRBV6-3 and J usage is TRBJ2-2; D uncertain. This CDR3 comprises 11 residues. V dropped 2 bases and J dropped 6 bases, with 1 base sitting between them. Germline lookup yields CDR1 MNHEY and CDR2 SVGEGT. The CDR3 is CASSYPGELFF. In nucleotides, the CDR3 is TGTGCCAGCAGTTACCCCGGGGAGCTGTTTTTT.

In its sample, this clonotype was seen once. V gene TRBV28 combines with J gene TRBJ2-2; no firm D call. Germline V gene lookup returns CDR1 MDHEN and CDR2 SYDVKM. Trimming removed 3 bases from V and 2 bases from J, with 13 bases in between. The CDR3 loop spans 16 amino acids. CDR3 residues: CASSFPGTLNTGELFF. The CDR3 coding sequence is TGTGCCAGCAGTTTCCCAGGCACCCTTAACACCGGGGAGCTGTTTTTT. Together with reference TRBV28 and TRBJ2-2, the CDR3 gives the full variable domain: DVKVTQSSRYLVKRTGEKVFLECVQDMDHENMFWYRQDPGLGLRLIYFSYDVKMKEKGDIPEGYSVSREKKERFSLILESASTNQTSMYLCASSFPGTLNTGELFFGEGSRLTVL.

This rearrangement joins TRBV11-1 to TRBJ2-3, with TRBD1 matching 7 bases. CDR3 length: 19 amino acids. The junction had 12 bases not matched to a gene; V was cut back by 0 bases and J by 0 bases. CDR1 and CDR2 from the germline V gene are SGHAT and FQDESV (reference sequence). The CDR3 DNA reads TGTGCCAGCAGCTTAGCCGGGACAGATCCTTTGGAAAGCACAGATACGCAGTATTTT. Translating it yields CASSLAGTDPLESTDTQYF. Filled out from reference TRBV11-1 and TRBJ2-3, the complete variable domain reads EAEVAQSPRYKITEKSQAVAFWCDPISGHATLYWYRQILGQGPELLVQFQDESVVDDSQLPKDRFSAERLKGVDSTLKIQPAELGDSAMYLCASSLAGTDPLESTDTQYFGPGTRLTVL.

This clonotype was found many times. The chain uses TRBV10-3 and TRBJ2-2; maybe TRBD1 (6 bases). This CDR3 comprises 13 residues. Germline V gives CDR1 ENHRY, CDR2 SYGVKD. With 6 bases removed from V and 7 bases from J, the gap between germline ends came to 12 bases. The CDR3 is CAIRSGANGELFF. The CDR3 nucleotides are TGTGCCATCAGGTCAGGGGCTAACGGGGAGCTGTTTTTT.

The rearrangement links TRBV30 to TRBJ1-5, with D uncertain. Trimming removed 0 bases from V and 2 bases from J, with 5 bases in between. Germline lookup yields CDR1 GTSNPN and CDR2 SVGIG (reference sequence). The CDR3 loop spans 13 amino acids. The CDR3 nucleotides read TGTGCCTGGAGTGTAGAGGGCAATCAGCCCCAGCATTTT. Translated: CAWSVEGNQPQHF.

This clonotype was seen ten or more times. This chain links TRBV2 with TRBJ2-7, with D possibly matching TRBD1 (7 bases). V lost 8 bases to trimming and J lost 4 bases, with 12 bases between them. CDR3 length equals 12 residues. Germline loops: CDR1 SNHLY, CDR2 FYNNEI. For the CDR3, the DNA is TGTGCCAGCGGCGGGACAGCATACGAGCAGTACTTC. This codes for CASGGTAYEQYF.

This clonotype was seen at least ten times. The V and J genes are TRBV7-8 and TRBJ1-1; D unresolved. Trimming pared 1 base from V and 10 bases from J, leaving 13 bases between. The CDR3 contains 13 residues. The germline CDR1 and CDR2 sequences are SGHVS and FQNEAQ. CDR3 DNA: TGTGCCAGCAGCTTAGTGGGTGGGGTAGGAGCTTTCTTT. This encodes CASSLVGGVGAFF.

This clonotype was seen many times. For the CDR3, the DNA is TGTGCCAGCAGTCCTAGCGTGAAAAACATTCAGTACTTC. Its protein is CASSPSVKNIQYF. This chain connects TRBV6-2 or TRBV6-3 to TRBJ2-4, with D perhaps matching TRBD2 (6 bases). V was shortened by 5 bases and J by 4 bases, with 9 bases between the two germline ends. The CDR3 consists of 13 residues. CDR1 and CDR2 (germline): MNHEY, SVGEGT.

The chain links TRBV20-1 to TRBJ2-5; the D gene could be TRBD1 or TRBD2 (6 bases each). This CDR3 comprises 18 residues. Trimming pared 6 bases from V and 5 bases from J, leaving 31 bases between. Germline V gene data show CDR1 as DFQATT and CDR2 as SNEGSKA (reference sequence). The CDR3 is CSATNRLGWGLEGETQYF. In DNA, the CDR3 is TGCAGTGCAACAAATCGACTTGGATGGGGGCTGGAGGGGGAGACCCAGTACTTC.

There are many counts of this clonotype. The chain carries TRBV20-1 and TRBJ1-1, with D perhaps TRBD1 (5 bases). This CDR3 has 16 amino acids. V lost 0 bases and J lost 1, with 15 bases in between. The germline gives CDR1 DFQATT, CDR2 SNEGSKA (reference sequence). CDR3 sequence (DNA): TGCAGTGCTAGAGAGGGGGGGGTGGTGTGGAACACTGAAGCTTTCTTT. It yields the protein CSAREGGVVWNTEAFF.